The following is a T cell receptor beta chain sequence with its context. Its antigen is as yet unknown. The CDR3 consists of 11 residues. The ends were cut back, 5 bases at V and 11 bases at J, with 10 bases in the middle. Germline CDR1 LGHNT, CDR2 FRNRAP. A universal primer site was incorporated via template switching, and the cDNA contained unique molecular identifiers. Each CDR3 protein gets one entry after TCRdb re-called the 5' RACE reads with MiXCR. The profile shows hundreds of thousands of distinct CDR3 sequences, roughly 6% of them singletons. These data come from a study of identical twins. Broader study findings: For out-of-frame alpha sequences shared by twins, low generation probability was in excess. Abundant beta clonotypes from cord blood bore fewer insertions; memory repertoires lacked this pattern.

The sample comprised naive T cells sorted from blood. This sequence originates from a man younger than 30 in good health. The chain links TRBV12-5 to TRBJ2-1; TRBD1 or TRBD2 may be the D gene (5 bases each). As DNA, the CDR3 is TGTGCTAGTGGTCGAGGGGATAAGCAGTTCTTC. Translating it yields CASGRGDKQFF.